Listed below are T cell receptor beta chains from one sample, sequenced in a study of CD8 T cells in Susac syndrome. TCRdb used MiXCR to reprocess the immunoSEQ multiplex PCR reads, holding one entry per CDR3 protein. Of about 77,000 distinct CDR3 sequences listed, 93% were seen once; the top ten hold about 0.54%. The sample comprised CD4+ T cells from PBMCs. These receptors all come from a human donor with Susac syndrome. The CDR3 runs from the conserved cysteine through the conserved F or W. D genes are given only for firm matches. Not every row has a clone size; where given, it reads once, few, many or a size class.

V gene: TRBV2; J gene: TRBJ1-5; clone size: once; D gene: -; CDR3 protein: CASRAQGQPYNQPQHF; CDR3 DNA: TGTGCCAGCAGGGCCCAAGGACAGCCTTACAATCAGCCCCAGCATTTT
V gene: TRBV5-1; J gene: TRBJ2-7; clone size: -; D gene: -; CDR3 protein: CASSLAVGGREQYF; CDR3 DNA: TGCGCCAGCAGCTTGGCGGTGGGGGGACGGGAGCAGTACTTC
V gene: TRBV24-1; J gene: TRBJ1-5; clone size: once; D gene: -; CDR3 protein: CATSAHGGRPQHF; CDR3 DNA: TGTGCCACCAGTGCGCATGGGGGTCGGCCCCAGCATTTT
V gene: TRBV2; J gene: TRBJ2-7; clone size: -; D gene: -; CDR3 protein: CASSAYEQYF; CDR3 DNA: TGTGCCAGCAGTGCCTACGAGCAGTACTTC
V gene: TRBV20-1; J gene: TRBJ2-7; clone size: -; D gene: TRBD2; CDR3 protein: CSAPGRAGGAPEQYF; CDR3 DNA: TGCAGTGCTCCCGGCAGAGCGGGAGGAGCCCCCGAGCAGTACTTC
V gene: TRBV12-3/TRBV12-4; J gene: TRBJ2-7; clone size: once; D gene: TRBD2; CDR3 protein: CASSLFLAGIDEQYF; CDR3 DNA: TGTGCCAGCAGTTTGTTCCTAGCGGGAATCGACGAGCAGTACTTC
V gene: TRBV12-3/TRBV12-4; J gene: TRBJ2-3; clone size: -; D gene: -; CDR3 protein: CASSSRTLDTQYF; CDR3 DNA: TGTGCCAGCAGCTCCCGGACCCTTGATACGCAGTATTTT
V gene: TRBV24-1; J gene: TRBJ2-7; clone size: -; D gene: TRBD1; CDR3 protein: CATNRTGPFEQYF; CDR3 DNA: TGTGCCACCAATCGGACAGGGCCCTTTGAGCAGTACTTC
V gene: TRBV7-9; J gene: TRBJ1-2; clone size: -; D gene: -; CDR3 protein: CASSLAGTANGGYTF; CDR3 DNA: TGTGCCAGCAGCTTAGCGGGGACTGCGAATGGGGGCTACACCTTC
V gene: TRBV20-1; J gene: TRBJ2-5; clone size: -; D gene: -; CDR3 protein: CSARDSGPSLYF; CDR3 DNA: TGCAGTGCTAGAGATTCGGGTCCGTCACTGTACTTC
V gene: TRBV11-2; J gene: TRBJ1-5; clone size: -; D gene: -; CDR3 protein: CASSLGANQPQHF; CDR3 DNA: TGTGCCAGCAGCTTAGGTGCGAATCAGCCCCAGCATTTT
V gene: TRBV3-1; J gene: TRBJ2-7; clone size: -; D gene: -; CDR3 protein: CASSQDRANRVYEQYF; CDR3 DNA: TGTGCCAGCAGCCAAGATCGGGCCAACAGAGTCTACGAGCAGTACTTC
V gene: TRBV30; J gene: TRBJ2-7; clone size: -; D gene: -; CDR3 protein: CAWNPLMGVQYF; CDR3 DNA: TGTGCCTGGAATCCCCTGATGGGGGTGCAGTACTTC
V gene: TRBV18; J gene: TRBJ2-7; clone size: -; D gene: -; CDR3 protein: CASSPTIDQRKDF; CDR3 DNA: TGTGCCAGCTCACCTACGATAGACCAACGGAAGGACTTC
V gene: TRBV12-3/TRBV12-4; J gene: TRBJ2-5; clone size: -; D gene: -; CDR3 protein: CASRLNEPGRTQYF; CDR3 DNA: TGTGCCAGCAGACTTAACGAGCCGGGACGGACCCAGTACTTC
V gene: TRBV2; J gene: TRBJ2-1; clone size: -; D gene: -; CDR3 protein: CASDHLVYEQFF; CDR3 DNA: TGTGCCAGCGACCACCTAGTTTATGAGCAGTTCTTC
V gene: TRBV6-6; J gene: TRBJ2-7; clone size: -; D gene: -; CDR3 protein: CASSYSSGATYEQYF; CDR3 DNA: TGTGCCAGCAGTTACTCGAGTGGGGCTACCTACGAGCAGTACTTC
V gene: TRBV3-1; J gene: TRBJ2-1; clone size: few; D gene: -; CDR3 protein: CASSQVPRSEQFF; CDR3 DNA: TGTGCCAGCAGCCAAGTCCCCCGTAGTGAGCAGTTCTTC
V gene: TRBV29-1; J gene: TRBJ2-1; clone size: -; D gene: -; CDR3 protein: CSVVRIANNEQFF; CDR3 DNA: TGCAGCGTTGTAAGGATTGCAAACAATGAGCAGTTCTTC
V gene: TRBV11-2; J gene: TRBJ2-1; clone size: -; D gene: TRBD2; CDR3 protein: CASSDDLLAETDEQFF; CDR3 DNA: TGTGCCAGCAGCGATGATCTCCTAGCGGAAACAGATGAGCAGTTCTTC
V gene: TRBV12-3/TRBV12-4; J gene: TRBJ2-4; clone size: -; D gene: -; CDR3 protein: CASSFPNRETKNIQYF; CDR3 DNA: TGTGCCAGCAGTTTCCCCAACAGGGAAACCAAAAACATTCAGTACTTC
V gene: TRBV4-2; J gene: TRBJ2-5; clone size: once; D gene: -; CDR3 protein: CASSQRGPGETQYF; CDR3 DNA: TGTGCCAGCAGCCAACGGGGGCCGGGGGAGACCCAGTACTTC
V gene: TRBV7-8; J gene: TRBJ2-5; clone size: -; D gene: TRBD2; CDR3 protein: CASSPGTNGETQYF; CDR3 DNA: TGTGCCAGCAGCCCCGGGACTAACGGGGAGACCCAGTACTTC
V gene: TRBV24-1; J gene: TRBJ2-1; clone size: -; D gene: -; CDR3 protein: CATSGSDRSSYNEQFF; CDR3 DNA: TGTGCCACCAGTGGATCCGACAGGAGCTCCTACAATGAGCAGTTCTTC
V gene: TRBV2; J gene: TRBJ2-1; clone size: -; D gene: -; CDR3 protein: CASSGVDRLVIF; CDR3 DNA: TGTGCCAGCAGCGGGGTAGACAGGCTGGTAATCTTC
V gene: TRBV6-5; J gene: TRBJ1-5; clone size: -; D gene: -; CDR3 protein: CASSYRGGNQPQHF; CDR3 DNA: TGTGCCAGCAGTTACAGGGGTGGGAATCAGCCCCAGCATTTT
V gene: TRBV20-1; J gene: TRBJ1-2; clone size: -; D gene: -; CDR3 protein: CSARSGGYGYTF; CDR3 DNA: TGCAGTGCTAGATCCGGGGGGTATGGCTACACCTTC
V gene: TRBV5-6; J gene: TRBJ2-7; clone size: -; D gene: -; CDR3 protein: CASSLRGSYSLYEQYF; CDR3 DNA: TGTGCCAGCAGCTTAAGGGGCAGCTACTCCCTCTACGAGCAGTACTTC
V gene: TRBV7-7; J gene: TRBJ2-1; clone size: -; D gene: -; CDR3 protein: CASSVGSTPYNEQFF; CDR3 DNA: TGTGCTAGCAGCGTCGGGAGTACCCCCTACAATGAGCAGTTCTTC
V gene: TRBV28; J gene: TRBJ2-5; clone size: -; D gene: -; CDR3 protein: CASSFWSGRGSETQYF; CDR3 DNA: TGTGCCAGCAGTTTTTGGTCGGGCAGGGGAAGTGAGACCCAGTACTTC
V gene: TRBV12-3/TRBV12-4; J gene: TRBJ1-5; clone size: -; D gene: -; CDR3 protein: CASSGINQPQHF; CDR3 DNA: TGTGCCAGCAGCGGGATTAATCAGCCCCAGCATTTT
V gene: TRBV6-5; J gene: TRBJ2-7; clone size: -; D gene: TRBD2; CDR3 protein: CASRFLAGAVYEQYF; CDR3 DNA: TGTGCCAGCAGATTTCTAGCGGGAGCTGTCTACGAGCAGTACTTC
V gene: TRBV6-5; J gene: TRBJ1-2; clone size: -; D gene: -; CDR3 protein: CASRALDGYTF; CDR3 DNA: TGTGCCAGCAGGGCGTTAGATGGCTACACCTTC
V gene: TRBV6-6; J gene: TRBJ1-6; clone size: -; D gene: -; CDR3 protein: CASSYSSSPLHF; CDR3 DNA: TGTGCCAGCAGTTACTCGAGTTCACCCCTCCACTTT
V gene: TRBV6-6; J gene: TRBJ1-2; clone size: -; D gene: TRBD1; CDR3 protein: CASSYRQGADYGYTF; CDR3 DNA: TGTGCCAGCAGTTACCGGCAGGGGGCAGACTATGGCTACACCTTC
V gene: TRBV12-3/TRBV12-4; J gene: TRBJ1-5; clone size: -; D gene: -; CDR3 protein: CASCWQGNQPQHF; CDR3 DNA: TGTGCCAGTTGTTGGCAGGGCAATCAGCCCCAGCATTTT
V gene: TRBV6-5; J gene: TRBJ2-1; clone size: -; D gene: -; CDR3 protein: CASSYGSQENEQFF; CDR3 DNA: TGTGCCAGCAGTTACGGTTCGCAAGAGAATGAGCAGTTCTTC
V gene: TRBV5-4; J gene: TRBJ1-1; clone size: -; D gene: -; CDR3 protein: CASSLGPRGRAEAFF; CDR3 DNA: TGTGCCAGCAGCCTAGGGCCGAGGGGACGCGCTGAAGCTTTCTTT
V gene: TRBV3-1; J gene: TRBJ1-3; clone size: -; D gene: -; CDR3 protein: CASSQDYSGNTIYF; CDR3 DNA: TGTGCCAGCAGCCAAGATTACTCTGGAAACACCATATATTTT
V gene: TRBV11-1; J gene: TRBJ2-3; clone size: -; D gene: -; CDR3 protein: CASSLEAARTDTQYF; CDR3 DNA: TGTGCCAGCAGCTTAGAGGCGGCCCGCACAGATACGCAGTATTTT
V gene: TRBV30; J gene: TRBJ2-7; clone size: -; D gene: -; CDR3 protein: CAWSRGAYEQYF; CDR3 DNA: TGTGCCTGGAGCCGCGGCGCCTACGAGCAGTACTTC
V gene: TRBV15; J gene: TRBJ1-6; clone size: -; D gene: -; CDR3 protein: CATSPLSREGSSYNSPLHF; CDR3 DNA: TGTGCCACCAGCCCCCTATCGAGAGAAGGTAGCTCCTATAATTCACCCCTCCACTTT